A single sample is the source of the 27 T cell receptor beta chains below, sequenced in a study of blood T cell repertoires in COVID-19. Method: immunoSEQ multiplex PCR; TCRdb's copy keeps in-frame clones and lacks some. The table includes some 140,000 clones, around four fifths detected once. Sequenced input: PBMCs or T cells enriched from blood (not recorded which). The receptors were sampled from a man aged 30 to 39 who had recovered from COVID-19.

V usage is TRBV6-5 and J usage is TRBJ1-5; possible D gene TRBD1, 6 bases. CDR3 length: 15 residues. The V end was cut by 6 bases, the J end by 3 bases, with 15 bases between. Germline CDR1 and CDR2: MNHEY and SVGAGI. The CDR3 bases are TGTGCCAGCAGGAATTCGGGACAAGTCAATCAGCCCCAGCATTTT. It specifies CASRNSGQVNQPQHF.

The V gene is TRBV24-1, the J gene TRBJ2-3; the match to TRBD1 covers 7 bases. The germline V gene has CDR1 KGHDR and CDR2 SFDVKD. The CDR3 contains 12 residues. J lost 6 bases, V lost 4 bases, and 0 bases had no gene match. The CDR3 DNA reads as TGTGCCACCAGTGAGACAGGGGATACGCAGTATTTT. Translating gives CATSETGDTQYF.

This clone was detected a few times. J is TRBJ1-2 and V is TRBV2; 7 nucleotides agree with TRBD1. This CDR3 spans 14 amino acids. The germline CDR1 and CDR2 sequences are SNHLY and FYNNEI. The J segment lost 4 bases and the V segment lost 6 bases, leaving 8 bases of the junction unmatched. Written as DNA, the CDR3 is TGTGCCAGCAGAAGACAGGGAAGGGGCTATGGCTACACCTTC. As protein: CASRRQGRGYGYTF. Full variable domain (remainder filled in from reference TRBV2 and TRBJ1-2): EPEVTQTPSHQVTQMGQEVILRCVPISNHLYFYWYRQILGQKVEFLVSFYNNEISEKSEIFDDQFSVERPDGSNFTLKIRSTKLEDSAMYFCASRRQGRGYGYTFGSGTRLTVV.

J is TRBJ1-5 and V is TRBV6-6; 9 positions agree with TRBD1. The CDR3 consists of 14 residues. V was pared by 7 bases and J by 5 bases, with 6 bases of the junction left unmatched. The germline CDR1 and CDR2 sequences are MNHNY and SVGAGI (reference sequence). CDR3 bases: TGTGCCAGCAATCTTCGACAGGGGGATCAGCCCCAGCATTTT. Amino acid sequence: CASNLRQGDQPQHF.

V is TRBV5-1 and J is TRBJ1-4, with 11 bases matching TRBD1. J gave up 3 bases and V 4 bases, and 5 bases lay outside the gene matches. This CDR3 is built from 16 residues. CDR1 and CDR2 from the germline V gene are SGHRS and YFSETQ. CDR3 DNA sequence: TGCGCCAGCAGCCCCGGGGACAGGGGGTCTAATGAAAAACTGTTTTTT. Protein product: CASSPGDRGSNEKLFF.

The genes are TRBV11-2 and TRBJ2-7, with a possible D match to TRBD1 (6 bases). The V end lost 5 bases, the J end lost 0 bases, and 11 bases lay between the germline ends. The V gene's germline CDR1 is SGHAT and CDR2 FQNNGV. CDR3 length: 14 amino acids. This CDR3 reads CASSRDRSSYEQYF. In nucleotides, the CDR3 is TGTGCCAGCAGCCGCGACAGGTCCTCCTACGAGCAGTACTTC.

J is TRBJ2-7 and V is TRBV12-3 or TRBV12-4; unclear D gene. CDR3 length equals 13 residues. V gave up 6 bases and J gave up 1 base, with 10 bases separating them. In nucleotides, the CDR3 is TGTGCCAGCAGGTCAGGAACTTCCTACGAGCAGTACTTC. Residues: CASRSGTSYEQYF.

This chain joins TRBV4-2 and TRBJ2-7; 9 bases line up with TRBD1. Germline trimming cut 4 bases from V and 3 bases from J; bases unmatched to any gene: 1. CDR3 size: 13 residues. The germline CDR1 and CDR2 sequences are LGHNA and YNFKEQ. The CDR3 bases are TGTGCCAGCAGCCTGGACAGGGGCTACGAGCAGTACGTC. It codes for CASSLDRGYEQYV.

The genes are TRBV20-1 and TRBJ2-7; 7 bases agree with TRBD1. The CDR3 extends over 14 amino acids. With 3 bases clipped from V and 0 bases from J, the junction kept 5 bases outside the gene matches. Germline V gene data show CDR1 as DFQATT and CDR2 as SNEGSKA (reference sequence). The CDR3: CSASPTGSSYEQYF. DNA of the CDR3: TGCAGTGCTAGTCCGACAGGGAGCTCCTACGAGCAGTACTTC.

The sample holds one count of this clone. The chain carries TRBV11-2 and TRBJ2-1; 11 positions agree with TRBD2. Germline assignment: CDR1 SGHAT and CDR2 FQNNGV. The CDR3 contains 13 residues. V shed 7 bases, J shed 5 bases, and the junction held 1 base outside the gene matches. The CDR3 coding sequence is TGTGCCAGCACACTAGCGGGGGACAATGAGCAGTTCTTC. Its protein is CASTLAGDNEQFF.

The V gene is TRBV5-6, the J gene TRBJ2-7; 7 bases line up with TRBD1. Germline V CDR1 and CDR2: SGHDT, YYEEEE. The CDR3 loop spans 15 amino acids. J was trimmed by 4 bases and V by 0 bases; bases with no gene match: 7. CDR3 DNA: TGTGCCAGCAGCTTGGTAGGGGGCCCTCTGTACGAGCAGTACTTC. Its translation: CASSLVGGPLYEQYF.

The chain is built from TRBV5-1 and TRBJ1-1, with TRBD1 matching 7 bases. Germline loops: CDR1 SGHRS, CDR2 YFSETQ. Losses at the gene ends were 0 bases for V and 2 bases for J; bases not matched to a gene: 4. The CDR3 is 15 residues long. The CDR3 DNA sequence: TGCGCCAGCAGCTTGGTCGGGACAGCCAACACTGAAGCTTTCTTT. It translates to CASSLVGTANTEAFF.

This clone was found a few times. V gene TRBV6-5 combines with J gene TRBJ2-4; the D gene is possibly TRBD1 (5 bases). The V end was cut by 6 bases, the J end by 0 bases, with 12 bases between. The CDR3 extends over 15 amino acids. Germline V gives CDR1 MNHEY, CDR2 SVGAGI. As DNA, the CDR3 is TGTGCCAGCAGCGTAGGGGAAATAGCCAAAAACATTCAGTACTTC. Translation gives CASSVGEIAKNIQYF.

This clone was observed a few times. The CDR3 reads CASSPDGEVTGELFF. CDR3 DNA sequence: TGCGCCAGCAGCCCGGACGGGGAGGTCACCGGGGAGCTGTTTTTT. The genes are TRBV5-1 and TRBJ2-2, with D possibly TRBD2 on 6 matching bases. This CDR3 is built from 15 residues. Germline loops: CDR1 SGHRS, CDR2 YFSETQ. Trimming shortened V by 4 bases and J by 4 bases, and 14 bases separated the two germline ends.

The chain is built from TRBV5-1 and TRBJ1-1; D possibly corresponds to TRBD1 (5 bases). The CDR3 sequence is 13 residues long. The germline gives CDR1 SGHRS, CDR2 YFSETQ. V lost 5 bases and J 1 base, leaving 9 bases between the germline ends. The CDR3 DNA reads TGCGCCAGCAGGAGGCAGGGGAACACTGAAGCTTTCTTT. Its translation is CASRRQGNTEAFF.

This clone was recorded many times. The genes are TRBV5-4 and TRBJ2-7, with 12 bases aligning to TRBD2. Trimming took 1 base from V and 1 from J; bases not matched to a gene: 3. The CDR3 spans 16 residues. Germline V gives CDR1 SGHNT, CDR2 YYREEE (reference sequence). CDR3 residues: CASSLTSGRPSYEQYF. CDR3 DNA sequence: TGTGCCAGCAGCTTGACTAGCGGGAGGCCGTCCTACGAGCAGTACTTC.

A single count supports this clone. V is TRBV11-2 and J is TRBJ1-2; D is possibly TRBD1 (5 bases). CDR1 and CDR2 from the germline V gene are SGHAT and FQNNGV. The germline V and J ends were trimmed by 3 bases and 2 bases, with 10 bases remaining between them. The CDR3 covers 14 residues. In nucleotides, the CDR3 is TGTGCCAGCAGCTTGGGGGGGAGCAACTATGGCTACACCTTC. It is translated as CASSLGGSNYGYTF.

The genes are TRBV5-1 and TRBJ2-5; a possible D gene is TRBD2 (6 bases). This CDR3 comprises 15 residues. Deletions cut 4 bases from V and 3 bases from J, with 16 bases between. The germline V gene has CDR1 SGHRS and CDR2 YFSETQ. In DNA form, the CDR3 reads TGCGCCAGCAGCCTTGGGAGAAGGAGGGAAGAGACCCAGTACTTC. Encoded protein: CASSLGRRREETQYF.

This clone has only a few counts. CDR3 sequence reads: CASSPRETQYF. In DNA, the CDR3 is TGTGCCAGCAGCCCCCGAGAGACCCAGTACTTC. The V call is TRBV13, the J call TRBJ2-5; D unresolved. The germline V and J ends were trimmed by 5 bases and 4 bases, with 5 bases remaining between them. The CDR3 spans 11 residues. Germline V CDR1 and CDR2: PRHDT, FYEKMQ (reference sequence). The whole variable domain, filled in from reference TRBV13 and TRBJ2-5, reads AAGVIQSPRHLIKEKRETATLKCYPIPRHDTVYWYQQGPGQDPQFLISFYEKMQSDKGSIPDRFSAQQFSDYHSELNMSSLELGDSALYFCASSPRETQYFGPGTRLLVL.

CDR3 region: CASSLMAGLRTGELFF. In DNA, the CDR3 is TGTGCCAGCAGCTTAATGGCGGGTTTGAGGACCGGGGAGCTGTTTTTT. This sequence joins TRBV7-3 and TRBJ2-2; tentatively, D is TRBD2 (5 bases). V was clipped by 1 base and J by 5 bases, with 14 bases between them. The CDR3 loop spans 16 amino acids. The germline gives CDR1 SGHTA, CDR2 FQGTGA.

The chain couples TRBV27 to TRBJ1-1; a weak D match, TRBD1 (6 bases). The germline gives CDR1 MNHEY, CDR2 SMNVEV (reference sequence). Trimming shortened V by 5 bases and J by 1 base, and 17 bases separated the two germline ends. The CDR3 runs 16 residues. The chain's CDR3 is CASSPLLQGPNTEAFF. CDR3 DNA sequence: TGTGCCAGCAGTCCCCTTTTACAGGGTCCGAACACTGAAGCTTTCTTT.

The chain uses TRBV9 and TRBJ2-7, with D perhaps matching TRBD1 (6 bases). CDR3 length equals 14 residues. Germline CDR1 reads SGDLS; CDR2 reads YYNGEE. V lost 3 bases to trimming and J lost 1 base, with 11 bases between them. This CDR3 reads CASSGTGRSYEQYF. Written as DNA, the CDR3 is TGTGCCAGCAGCGGTACAGGGCGGTCCTACGAGCAGTACTTC. Full variable domain (outside the CDR3, taken from reference TRBV9 and TRBJ2-7): DSGVTQTPKHLITATGQRVTLRCSPRSGDLSVYWYQQSLDQGLQFLIQYYNGEERAKGNILERFSAQQFPDLHSELNLSSLELGDSALYFCASSGTGRSYEQYFGPGTRLTVT.

The chain employs TRBV27 and TRBJ2-3, with 7 bases aligning to TRBD1. In germline, CDR1 is MNHEY, CDR2 SMNVEV (reference sequence). Losses at the gene ends were 5 bases for V and 1 base for J; bases not matched to a gene: 6. This CDR3 contains 15 residues. The CDR3 reads CASSARQGRTDTQYF. The CDR3 DNA reads as TGTGCCAGCAGTGCACGACAGGGCCGCACAGATACGCAGTATTTT.

This chain uses TRBV18 with TRBJ2-5; 8 bases are a match to TRBD2. Germline CDR1 reads KGHSH; CDR2 reads LQKENI. V gave up 6 bases and J gave up 3 bases; unmatched junction bases: 6. The CDR3 covers 14 residues. The DNA for the CDR3 is TGTGCCAGCTCGCCCGGGACTAGAGAAGAGACCCAGTACTTC. Protein product: CASSPGTREETQYF.

The gene calls are TRBV7-9 and TRBJ2-1; 8 bases map to TRBD2. Germline V gives CDR1 SEHNR, CDR2 FQNEAQ (reference sequence). The length of the CDR3 is 16 residues. V shed 1 base and J 4 bases; nucleotides not matched to a gene: 6. The CDR3 coding sequence is TGTGCCAGCAGCTTAGAAGCGGGAGTCCTTTACAATGAGCAGTTCTTC. It translates to CASSLEAGVLYNEQFF.

The DNA of the CDR3 is TGTGCCAGTAGTATAGATCTCGGGCTAGCGGGGGAATACAATGAGCAGTTCTTC. This gives the protein CASSIDLGLAGEYNEQFF. V gene TRBV19 combines with J gene TRBJ2-1; TRBD2 aligns across 10 bases. Germline lookup yields CDR1 LNHDA and CDR2 SQIVND (reference sequence). V trimming: 0 bases; J trimming: 4 bases; junction bases outside the gene matches: 9. The CDR3 sequence is 18 residues long.

The rearrangement uses TRBV4-1 and TRBJ1-5, with TRBD1 matching 9 bases. CDR1 and CDR2 from the germline V gene are MGHRA and YSYEKL. With 4 bases clipped from V and 2 bases from J, the junction kept 12 bases outside the gene matches. The CDR3 contains 18 residues. The DNA for the CDR3 is TGCGCCAGCAGCCCGTCCGGGACAGGGATTTCGGGCAATCAGCCCCAGCATTTT. Protein: CASSPSGTGISGNQPQHF.